This TCR beta chain was retrieved from a study of T cells in Graves' hyperthyroidism and ophthalmopathy. Study details: Staff took peripheral blood when the initial diagnosis was made, before any treatment began.

Many counts were recorded for this clonotype. The TCR beta CDR3 regions underwent amplification using RNA transcripts as the source. HTBI primers were employed in a first-round RT-PCR of the TCR CDR3. TCRdb redid the calling of the multiplex PCR reads with MiXCR, one entry per CDR3 protein. Of about 460,000 distinct CDR3 sequences detected, about 20% appear once; the ten largest clones hold under 55%. The sequenced sample consisted of blood. The clonotype comes from a woman in her seventies with Graves' ophthalmopathy.

CDR3 protein: CASSLVDRNTEAFF. CDR3 DNA sequence: TGTGCCAGCAGCCTGGTGGACAGGAACACTGAAGCTTTCTTT. This chain connects TRBV3-1 to TRBJ1-1; tentative D call: TRBD1 (6 bases). CDR3 size: 14 residues. The germline CDR1 and CDR2 sequences are LGHDT and YNNKEL (reference sequence). Trimming pared 4 bases from V and 1 base from J, leaving 10 bases between.